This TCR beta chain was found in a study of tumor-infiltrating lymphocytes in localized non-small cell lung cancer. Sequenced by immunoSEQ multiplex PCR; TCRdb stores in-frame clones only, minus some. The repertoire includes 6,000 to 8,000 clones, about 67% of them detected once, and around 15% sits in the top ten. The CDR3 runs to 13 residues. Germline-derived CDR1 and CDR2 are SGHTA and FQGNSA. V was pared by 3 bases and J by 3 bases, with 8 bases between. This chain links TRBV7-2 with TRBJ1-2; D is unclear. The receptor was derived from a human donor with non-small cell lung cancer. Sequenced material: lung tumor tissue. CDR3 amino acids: CASSLAPDYGYTF. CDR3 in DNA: TGTGCCAGCAGCTTGGCTCCAGACTATGGCTACACCTTC.